One and the same sample provided the 2 T cell receptor beta chains below, sequenced in a study of cytomegalovirus exposure and HLA in healthy donors. Here immunoSEQ multiplex PCR was the method, and the copy in TCRdb shows in-frame clones only, minus some. This table has 100,000 to 150,000 clones, about 88% appearing once. Material for sequencing was PBMCs. The receptors shown here come from a woman between 18 and 29 years old in good health and CMV-seronegative.

This clone was seen a handful of times. The chain links TRBV30 to TRBJ2-7, with TRBD2 matching 7 bases. The CDR3 has 13 amino acids. The J segment lost 2 bases and the V segment lost 1 base, leaving 2 bases of the junction unmatched. From germline, CDR1 is GTSNPN and CDR2 SVGIG (reference sequence). The CDR3 coding sequence is TGTGCCTGGAGTGAGCGGGACCCCTACGAGCAGTACTTC. Protein: CAWSERDPYEQYF.

The chain has TRBV7-6 and TRBJ1-4; a weak D match, TRBD1 (6 bases). V lost 2 bases and J lost 4, with 14 bases in between. CDR1 and CDR2 from the germline V gene are SGHVS and FNYEAQ. The length of the CDR3 is 16 residues. CDR3 nucleotides: TGTGCCAGCAGCTTAATGGTACAGGGTTTTAATGAAAAACTGTTTTTT. This gives the protein CASSLMVQGFNEKLFF. Combining the CDR3 with reference TRBV7-6 and TRBJ1-4 gives the whole variable domain GAGVSQSPRYKVTKRGQDVALRCDPISGHVSLYWYRQALGQGPEFLTYFNYEAQQDKSGLPNDRFSAERPEGSISTLTIQRTEQRDSAMYRCASSLMVQGFNEKLFFGSGTQLSVL.